This T cell receptor (beta chain) was identified during a study of sequential checkpoint blockade in melanoma. For the study at large: Randomization was 1:1 between first-line nivolumab→ipilimumab and ipilimumab→nivolumab.

As for treatment: randomized to nivolumab then ipilimumab (arm A) or the reverse (arm B). This clone was detected a few times. The length of the CDR3 is 15 residues. Losses at the gene ends were 4 bases for V and 3 bases for J; bases not matched to a gene: 8. CDR1 and CDR2 from the germline V gene are SGHDT and YYEEEE. Profiled with immunoSEQ multiplex PCR; TCRdb holds only in-frame clones, not every one. The sample yields under 20,000 clones, about 50% seen once. This specimen was CD8+ T cells sorted from blood (inferred from file names), taken from a patient given nivolumab and ipilimumab in sequence. The chain uses TRBV5-6 and TRBJ1-2; 8 nucleotides match TRBD1. This receptor was identified in a human donor with melanoma. CDR3 region: CASSTGGGGDYGYTF. The CDR3 nucleotides read TGTGCCAGCAGCACAGGGGGAGGGGGGGACTATGGCTACACCTTC.